Below, 20 T cell receptor beta chains from the same sample are listed, as sequenced in a study of cytomegalovirus exposure and HLA in healthy donors (dated by TCRdb to about 2017). The method behind the library was the immunoSEQ multiplex PCR assay. For the multiplex PCR, a mixture combining 60 forward primers for TCR Vbeta segments and 13 reverse primers for TCR Jbeta segments was used. In TCRdb, the immuneACCESS table is reduced to in-frame sequences with V and J assigned. These tables do not hold every clone; where another copy was compared, an unresolved V gene accounts for under half, and the others remain unexplained. This sample comprises about 240,000 clones, about 80% of them detected only once. The ten most abundant clones make up about 8% of the sample. The specimen sequenced was PBMCs. All receptors derive from a woman in her sixties or seventies in good health and CMV-seropositive.

The genes are TRBV4-1 and TRBJ2-2, with D uncertain. Between the trimmed V and J ends, which lost 1 base and 4 bases, there was a span of 10 bases. This CDR3 is 15 amino acids long. Germline lookup yields CDR1 MGHRA and CDR2 YSYEKL. The CDR3 is CASSQGNRPTGELFF. Here the CDR3 DNA reads TGCGCCAGCAGCCAAGGTAACAGACCCACCGGGGAGCTGTTTTTT.

The chain carries TRBV28 and TRBJ2-7; 9 bases match TRBD2. V lost 6 bases to trimming and J lost 5 bases; unmatched junction nucleotides: 8. This CDR3 is built from 14 residues. Germline lookup yields CDR1 MDHEN and CDR2 SYDVKM. The CDR3 sequence is CASRIAGEGHEQYF. For the CDR3, the DNA is TGTGCCAGCAGAATAGCGGGAGAGGGCCACGAGCAGTACTTC.

The chain recombines TRBV7-9 with TRBJ2-5; TRBD2 aligns across 9 bases. This CDR3 has 14 amino acids. V shed 7 bases and J 3 bases; nucleotides not matched to a gene: 6. The germline gives CDR1 SEHNR, CDR2 FQNEAQ (reference sequence). CDR3 bases: TGTGCCAGCAATCTCCGCGGGGGGGAAGAGACCCAGTACTTC. This codes for CASNLRGGEETQYF.

V gene TRBV28 combines with J gene TRBJ1-5; perhaps TRBD1 as D (6 bases). Per the germline V gene, CDR1 is MDHEN and CDR2 is SYDVKM. V was pared by 7 bases and J by 0 bases, with 22 bases between. The CDR3 covers 18 residues. The chain's CDR3 is CASNRGTSRPSSNQPQHF. In DNA form, the CDR3 reads TGTGCCAGCAATCGAGGGACATCGCGACCATCTAGCAATCAGCCCCAGCATTTT.

V is TRBV5-1 and J is TRBJ1-2; D is uncertain. The V and J ends lost 0 bases and 7 bases respectively, with 13 bases between them. This CDR3 has 14 amino acids. Per the germline V gene, CDR1 is SGHRS and CDR2 is YFSETQ. CDR3 sequence: CASSLDAGRVGYTF. The CDR3 coding sequence is TGCGCCAGCAGCTTGGATGCGGGGAGAGTTGGCTACACCTTC.

CDR3 DNA: TGTGCCAGCAGCCCCCGGACAGGGGGCTTTTATCAGCCCCAGCATTTT. Translation: CASSPRTGGFYQPQHF. This chain connects TRBV28 to TRBJ1-5, with TRBD1 identical over 11 bases. Trimming removed 6 bases from V and 5 bases from J; junction bases left unmatched: 9. CDR1 MDHEN and CDR2 SYDVKM come from the germline V gene. The length of the CDR3 is 16 residues.

Here the CDR3 reads CASTPSGRGYTF. The CDR3, as DNA: TGTGCCAGCACTCCGAGCGGGAGAGGCTACACCTTC. The V gene is TRBV28, the J gene TRBJ1-2; no clear D. This CDR3 is 12 amino acids long. Trimming removed 7 bases from V and 8 bases from J, with 14 bases in between. CDR1 is MDHEN and CDR2 is SYDVKM in the germline V gene.

The V and J genes are TRBV7-9 and TRBJ2-3; perhaps TRBD1 as D (6 bases). The CDR3 spans 19 residues. V was cut by 0 bases and J by 4 bases, with 23 bases left in between. Germline loops: CDR1 SEHNR, CDR2 FQNEAQ (reference sequence). CDR3: CASSLALHRGQHPPDTQYF. The DNA of the CDR3 is TGTGCCAGCAGCTTAGCCCTCCACCGCGGACAGCACCCACCAGATACGCAGTATTTT.

The chain employs TRBV28 and TRBJ2-5; the D gene is possibly TRBD1 (5 bases). CDR3 length: 15 residues. The germline CDR1 and CDR2 sequences are MDHEN and SYDVKM. V shed 4 bases and J shed 5 bases, with 17 bases lying between them. The CDR3 sequence: CASSWTFGPSETQYF. The CDR3 nucleotides are TGTGCCAGCAGTTGGACATTTGGTCCCTCGGAGACCCAGTACTTC.

The chain employs TRBV20-1 and TRBJ2-1; 7 nucleotides line up with TRBD1. Germline V gene sequence: CDR1 DFQATT, CDR2 SNEGSKA (reference sequence). The CDR3 covers 11 residues. Trimming cost V 6 bases and J 5 bases; bases outside gene matches: 1. The CDR3 sequence: CSAQGNNEQFF. Here the CDR3 DNA reads TGCAGTGCACAGGGGAACAATGAGCAGTTCTTC.

This rearrangement joins TRBV5-1 to TRBJ1-5, with 7 bases that match TRBD1. The CDR3 runs 13 residues. Unmatched junction bases numbered 5, after V lost 4 bases and J lost 7 bases. Germline CDR1 and CDR2: SGHRS and YFSETQ. CDR3: CASSPQTGQPQHF. The CDR3 coding sequence is TGCGCCAGCAGCCCCCAGACAGGGCAGCCCCAGCATTTT.

In nucleotides, the CDR3 is TGCGCCAGCAGGCTATATCAAGAGACCCAGTACTTC. It encodes CASRLYQETQYF. This chain joins TRBV5-1 and TRBJ2-5, with D uncertain. Trimming shortened V by 5 bases and J by 2 bases, and 7 bases separated the two germline ends. The CDR3 has 12 residues. Germline V gene data show CDR1 as SGHRS and CDR2 as YFSETQ.

The CDR3 bases are TGTGCCAGCAGTGAACGGCGGGTTCCACAGGGGGGTAACTATGGCTACACCTTC. It codes for CASSERRVPQGGNYGYTF. This chain connects TRBV2 to TRBJ1-2, with TRBD1 matching 8 bases. The J segment lost 1 base and the V segment lost 2 bases, leaving 12 bases of the junction unmatched. Germline CDR1 and CDR2: SNHLY and FYNNEI. This CDR3 has 18 amino acids.

This clone appeared a few times. This sequence joins TRBV9 and TRBJ2-6, with 8 bases that match TRBD1. CDR1 is SGDLS and CDR2 is YYNGEE in the germline V gene. This CDR3 region has 16 residues. Trimming at V came to 4 bases and at J to 0 bases, leaving 3 bases not matched to a gene. As DNA, the CDR3 is TGTGCCAGCAGCCCCGGACAGGGCTCTGGGGCCAACGTCCTGACTTTC. It encodes CASSPGQGSGANVLTF.

The gene calls are TRBV27 and TRBJ2-1, with 14 bases aligning to TRBD2. The CDR3 consists of 14 residues. The V and J ends lost 6 bases and 6 bases, in that order; junction bases with no gene match: 1. Germline CDR1 and CDR2: MNHEY and SMNVEV (reference sequence). CDR3 nucleotide sequence: TGTGCCAGCAGGGGGACTAGCGGGAGCAATGAGCAGTTCTTC. Protein product: CASRGTSGSNEQFF.

The chain employs TRBV5-4 and TRBJ2-7, with 8 positions matching TRBD2. V trimming: 4 bases; J trimming: 4 bases; junction bases outside the gene matches: 13. Germline V gene sequence: CDR1 SGHNT, CDR2 YYREEE (reference sequence). The CDR3 loop spans 16 amino acids. The CDR3 nucleotides are TGTGCCAGCAGCCCGGGCGGAGAGCGGGGGAGATACGAGCAGTACTTC. Residues: CASSPGGERGRYEQYF.

The CDR3 here is CASSAPGQRYLMNTEAFF. The CDR3 DNA sequence: TGTGCCAGCAGTGCACCGGGACAGAGATACCTAATGAACACTGAAGCTTTCTTT. The genes are TRBV2 and TRBJ1-1; 7 nucleotides agree with TRBD1. Germline V gives CDR1 SNHLY, CDR2 FYNNEI. The V segment lost 4 bases and the J segment 0 bases; nucleotides outside the gene matches: 14. CDR3 length equals 18 residues.

This chain connects TRBV6-5 to TRBJ2-7; 7 positions agree with TRBD1. The CDR3 consists of 15 residues. The V and J ends lost 10 bases and 7 bases, in that order; junction bases with no gene match: 19. Germline V lookup: CDR1 MNHEY, CDR2 SVGAGI. This chain's CDR3 is CATSSYLAGGSEQYF. CDR3 coding DNA: TGTGCCACCAGCAGTTACCTGGCAGGGGGTAGTGAGCAGTACTTC.

This clone was counted a few times. The chain combines TRBV5-4 with TRBJ1-3, with D unresolved. This CDR3 spans 15 amino acids. Between the trimmed V and J ends, which lost 4 bases and 0 bases, there was a span of 11 bases. Germline-derived CDR1 and CDR2 are SGHNT and YYREEE (reference sequence). The CDR3 spells CASSLRRPSGNTIYF. The CDR3 bases are TGTGCCAGCAGCCTCCGGAGACCCTCTGGAAACACCATATATTTT.

The rearrangement uses TRBV5-4 and TRBJ2-7; D is possibly TRBD1 (6 bases). With 5 bases removed from V and 0 bases from J, the gap between germline ends came to 15 bases. The CDR3 has 15 residues. Germline CDR1 is SGHNT and CDR2 is YYREEE (reference sequence). The CDR3 DNA is TGTGCCAGCAGTACCTCGACAGGTCGCTCCTACGAGCAGTACTTC. Its protein is CASSTSTGRSYEQYF.